The 26 T cell receptor beta chains below all came from one sample that was sequenced in a study of low-dose radiotherapy and immunotherapy resistance in tumors. The time point here: after trial treatment. The treatment was: LDRT plus nivolumab, ipilimumab, low-dose cyclophosphamide and aspirin (RACIN trial). TRAV- and TRBV-specific primers primed first-strand cDNA, covering alpha and beta chains. For amplifying TCRs, the PCR ran for about 22 cycles with Phusion, which was used together with a constant-region primer and the adapter on the V primers. TCRdb reprocessed the reads with MiXCR, giving one entry per CDR3 protein. The table lists tens of thousands of distinct CDR3 sequences, around a fifth of them singletons, with about 13% in the top ten. The sample here was PBMCs, taken after low-dose radiotherapy plus immunotherapy. Every receptor here comes from a female donor with ovarian cancer.

There are many counts of this clonotype. V usage is TRBV15 and J usage is TRBJ2-7, with TRBD2 as a possible D gene (5 bases). This CDR3 has 15 amino acids. The germline V gene encodes CDR1 LNHNV and CDR2 YYDKDF (reference sequence). Deletions cut 0 bases from V and 2 bases from J, with 11 bases between. Here the CDR3 DNA reads TGTGCCACCAGCAGAGATCGGGCACTAGCCTACGAGCAGTACTTC. Its translation: CATSRDRALAYEQYF.

This chain links TRBV28 with TRBJ1-2, with 10 bases lining up with TRBD1. This CDR3 comprises 13 residues. V was clipped by 8 bases and J by 2 bases; unmatched bases: 2. CDR1 is MDHEN and CDR2 is SYDVKM in the germline V gene. CDR3 residues: CASGGQGNYGYTF. In nucleotides, the CDR3 is TGTGCCAGCGGGGGACAGGGGAACTATGGCTACACCTTC.

This clonotype was seen repeatedly, ten times or more. The chain recombines TRBV5-1 with TRBJ2-2; 11 nucleotides agree with TRBD2. The CDR3 runs to 16 residues. CDR1 and CDR2 from the germline V gene are SGHRS and YFSETQ. Unmatched junction bases numbered 4, after V lost 0 bases and J lost 6 bases. Here the CDR3 reads CASSLVLLAGAGELFF. The CDR3 DNA is TGCGCCAGCAGCTTGGTGTTACTAGCGGGGGCCGGGGAGCTGTTTTTT.

This clonotype was observed many times. The gene calls are TRBV20-1 and TRBJ2-3, with D hard to call. The CDR3 is 14 residues long. The germline gives CDR1 DFQATT, CDR2 SNEGSKA (reference sequence). V dropped 6 bases and J dropped 1 base, with 14 bases sitting between them. The CDR3 sequence: CSAPKGWGTDTQYF. The CDR3 DNA reads as TGCAGTGCACCGAAGGGATGGGGCACAGATACGCAGTATTTT.

The rearrangement links TRBV7-2 to TRBJ1-5, with D possibly being TRBD1 (5 bases). V lost 2 bases to trimming and J lost 2 bases, with 10 bases between them. Germline assignment: CDR1 SGHTA and CDR2 FQGNSA. The CDR3 totals 15 residues. The DNA of the CDR3 is TGTGCCAGCAGCTTACGGGGGGGGGGCAATCAGCCCCAGCATTTT. Amino acid sequence: CASSLRGGGNQPQHF.

This clonotype has a count of ten or more. CDR3 in DNA: TGTGCCAGCAGCGTAGGACGGCTTAGCTCCTACGAGCAGTACTTC. Its protein product is CASSVGRLSSYEQYF. This sequence joins TRBV9 and TRBJ2-7; D is ambiguous. The CDR3 is made up of 15 amino acids. Germline V gene data show CDR1 as SGDLS and CDR2 as YYNGEE. V was trimmed by 0 bases and J by 0 bases, leaving 10 bases between them. Together with reference TRBV9 and TRBJ2-7, the CDR3 gives the full variable domain: DSGVTQTPKHLITATGQRVTLRCSPRSGDLSVYWYQQSLDQGLQFLIQYYNGEERAKGNILERFSAQQFPDLHSELNLSSLELGDSALYFCASSVGRLSSYEQYFGPGTRLTVT.

By share, this clonotype counts as medium-sized. This chain joins TRBV5-1 and TRBJ2-1, with 7 bases that match TRBD1. V lost 2 bases and J lost 8; bases outside the gene matches: 1. The CDR3 contains 12 residues. Germline V gives CDR1 SGHRS, CDR2 YFSETQ. The CDR3 protein is CASSFTGDEQFF. The DNA for the CDR3 is TGCGCCAGCAGCTTCACAGGGGATGAGCAGTTCTTC.

Many counts were recorded for this clonotype. The chain employs TRBV28 and TRBJ2-5; 7 nucleotides line up with TRBD2. With V trimmed by 7 bases and J by 1 base, 3 bases remained unmatched. This CDR3 spans 13 amino acids. The germline V gene encodes CDR1 MDHEN and CDR2 SYDVKM. The CDR3 sequence: CASTPGGQETQYF. In nucleotides, the CDR3 is TGTGCCAGCACGCCGGGAGGCCAAGAGACCCAGTACTTC.

This clonotype was seen ten or more times. The chain links TRBV4-2 to TRBJ2-5; D not resolved. The length of the CDR3 is 13 residues. The germline gives CDR1 LGHNA, CDR2 YNFKEQ. The V gene lost 3 bases and the J gene lost 5 bases, with 10 bases spanning the gap. CDR3 sequence: CASSHKGEETQYF. In nucleotides, the CDR3 is TGTGCCAGCAGCCATAAAGGAGAGGAGACCCAGTACTTC.

This clonotype was recorded at least ten times. The chain uses TRBV6-2 or TRBV6-3 and TRBJ2-2, with unresolved D. The CDR3 extends over 15 amino acids. V was shortened by 5 bases and J by 6 bases, with 16 bases between the two germline ends. The germline CDR1 and CDR2 sequences are MNHEY and SVGEGT. The CDR3 DNA follows: TGTGCCAGCAGTGAAGGGTTTTGGGCCCCCGGGGAGCTGTTTTTT. It encodes CASSEGFWAPGELFF.

This clonotype was detected only a few times. The chain links TRBV5-1 to TRBJ2-3, with a tentative D call TRBD1 (5 bases). V was clipped by 0 bases and J by 0 bases, with 14 bases between them. This CDR3 region has 17 residues. CDR1 SGHRS and CDR2 YFSETQ come from the germline V gene. The CDR3 spells CASSLGRSQGSTDTQYF. The CDR3 nucleotides are TGCGCCAGCAGCTTGGGACGGAGTCAGGGTAGCACAGATACGCAGTATTTT. Full variable domain (outside the CDR3, taken from reference TRBV5-1 and TRBJ2-3): KAGVTQTPRYLIKTRGQQVTLSCSPISGHRSVSWYQQTPGQGLQFLFEYFSETQRNKGNFPGRFSGRQFSNSRSEMNVSTLELGDSALYLCASSLGRSQGSTDTQYFGPGTRLTVL.

This clonotype showed up many times. The rearrangement links TRBV29-1 to TRBJ2-1; 9 bases are shared with TRBD2. Losses at the gene ends were 6 bases for V and 3 bases for J; bases not matched to a gene: 6. The CDR3 spans 14 residues. The V gene's germline CDR1 is SQVTM and CDR2 ANQGSEA. The DNA for the CDR3 is TGCAGCGTCGCAGGGACTAGCAACTACAATGAGCAGTTCTTC. As protein: CSVAGTSNYNEQFF.

Concerning this clonotype itself: One junction end disagrees with the germline gene, perhaps due to a read error. This chain uses TRBV9 with TRBJ2-3; D gene ambiguous. This CDR3 is built from 13 residues. Germline CDR1 SGDLS, CDR2 YYNGEE. The CDR3 spells CASSQDGRARRYF. CDR3 in DNA: TGCGCCAGCAGCCAAGATGGTAGGGCTAGGAGGTATTTT.

The table lists this clonotype with a count of one. The V gene is TRBV20-1, the J gene TRBJ2-7; TRBD2 matches at 10 bases. V lost 0 bases and J lost 3; bases outside the gene matches: 8. The CDR3 runs to 16 residues. CDR1 DFQATT and CDR2 SNEGSKA come from the germline V gene (reference sequence). The CDR3 DNA is TGCAGTGCTAGAGATGCCGTAGCGGGGGGTTACTACGAGCAGTACTTC. Its protein product is CSARDAVAGGYYEQYF.

This clonotype was seen a few times. The genes are TRBV6-8 and TRBJ1-1; no clear D. This CDR3 region has 13 residues. Trimming stripped 5 bases from V and 1 base from J, with 8 bases between. Germline V gene sequence: CDR1 MNHGY, CDR2 SAAAGT. The CDR3, as DNA: TGTGCCAGCAGTGCCTGGGGGAACACTGAAGCTTTCTTT. This gives the protein CASSAWGNTEAFF.

This clonotype was observed at least ten times. J is TRBJ2-7 and V is TRBV29-1; D not resolved. The ends were cut back, 4 bases at V and 2 bases at J, with 6 bases in the middle. Germline values: CDR1 SQVTM, CDR2 ANQGSEA. This CDR3 has 11 amino acids. The CDR3 DNA follows: TGCAGCGTTGGCAGAGCCTACGAGCAGTACTTC. Encoded protein: CSVGRAYEQYF.

This clonotype has a count of ten or more. The rearrangement links TRBV20-1 to TRBJ2-3; 10 positions match TRBD2. There are 14 residues in the CDR3. Germline V gene sequence: CDR1 DFQATT, CDR2 SNEGSKA (reference sequence). After removal of 3 bases from V and 5 bases from J, the junction contained 5 bases not matched to a gene. CDR3 residues: CSASSGTSEDTQYF. As DNA, the CDR3 is TGCAGTGCTAGTTCGGGGACTAGCGAAGATACGCAGTATTTT.

This clonotype was picked up many times. The chain joins TRBV24-1 to TRBJ2-7; TRBD1 agrees at 7 bases. Germline trimming cut 7 bases from V and 6 bases from J; bases unmatched to any gene: 5. There are 12 residues in the CDR3. Per germline, CDR1 KGHDR and CDR2 SFDVKD. The CDR3 DNA sequence: TGTGCCACCAGCGAGACAGGGCGCGAGCAGTACTTC. Its translation is CATSETGREQYF.

This clonotype was seen many times. The chain has TRBV7-9 and TRBJ2-3; 7 bases are a match to TRBD1. Trimming at V came to 5 bases and at J to 6 bases, leaving 8 bases not matched to a gene. The CDR3 contains 14 residues. Germline CDR1 is SEHNR and CDR2 is FQNEAQ (reference sequence). CDR3 in amino acids: CASSERGLTDTQYF. The CDR3 DNA is TGTGCCAGCAGCGAGAGGGGGCTTACGGATACGCAGTATTTT.

This clonotype was observed many times. The V call is TRBV19, the J call TRBJ1-5; TRBD1 aligns across 9 bases. The V gene end was trimmed by 4 bases and the J gene end by 6 bases; junction bases not matched to a gene: 7. Germline lookup yields CDR1 LNHDA and CDR2 SQIVND (reference sequence). The CDR3 loop spans 15 amino acids. The CDR3 loop is CASSRDRGLGQPQHF. The CDR3 region has the DNA TGTGCCAGTAGTAGAGACAGGGGGTTAGGTCAGCCCCAGCATTTT.

This clonotype was detected ten times or more. The CDR3 sequence: CASTPGYEQYF. The CDR3 coding sequence is TGTGCCAGCACCCCGGGGTACGAGCAGTACTTC. This chain links TRBV28 with TRBJ2-7; D perhaps matches TRBD2 (5 bases). Trimming shortened V by 7 bases and J by 4 bases, and 8 bases separated the two germline ends. The CDR3 spans 11 residues. Germline CDR1 is MDHEN and CDR2 is SYDVKM.

Ten or more counts support this clonotype. This sequence joins TRBV3-1 and TRBJ2-5, with TRBD2 matching 7 bases. The V segment lost 5 bases and the J segment 2 bases; nucleotides outside the gene matches: 8. The CDR3 covers 15 residues. Per germline, CDR1 LGHDT and CDR2 YNNKEL (reference sequence). The CDR3: CASSKGRGRQETQYF. The CDR3 DNA is TGTGCCAGCAGCAAAGGGCGGGGGAGACAAGAGACCCAGTACTTC.

This clonotype was detected many times. V gene TRBV4-1 combines with J gene TRBJ1-2; TRBD1 is a possible D gene (5 bases). V was cut by 1 base and J by 5 bases, with 11 bases left in between. This CDR3 is built from 14 residues. The germline V gene has CDR1 MGHRA and CDR2 YSYEKL. The CDR3 region has the DNA TGCGCCAGCAGCCAAGGGGGCGGAGGATATGGCTACACCTTC. Translation gives CASSQGGGGYGYTF.

To note about this clonotype: A read error may explain this, as a much larger clone is one base away. The rearrangement links TRBV14 to TRBJ1-2, with D unresolved. The CDR3 consists of 16 residues. CDR1 and CDR2 from the germline V gene are SGHDN and FVKESK. In nucleotides, the CDR3 is TGTACCAGCAGCCAAGAAGCCTCCCCAAATCGTTATGGCTACACCTTC. Translated, it gives CTSSQEASPNRYGYTF. Filled out from reference TRBV14 and TRBJ1-2, the complete variable domain reads EAGVTQFPSHSVIEKGQTVTLRCDPISGHDNLYWYRRVMGKEIKFLLHFVKESKQDESGMPNNRFLAERTGGTYSTLKVQPAELEDSGVYFCTSSQEASPNRYGYTFGSGTRLTVV.

The chain combines TRBV7-2 with TRBJ2-3; 9 nucleotides agree with TRBD2. This CDR3 contains 17 residues. Germline values: CDR1 SGHTA, CDR2 FQGNSA. V shed 0 bases, J shed 4 bases, and the junction held 8 bases outside the gene matches. The CDR3 region has the DNA TGTGCCAGCAGCTTAGCCCCTAGCGGGGTCGGCGCAGATACGCAGTATTTT. This gives the protein CASSLAPSGVGADTQYF.

This clonotype showed up many times. The rearrangement joins TRBV28 to TRBJ2-1, with TRBD1 identical over 8 bases. After removal of 2 bases from V and 8 bases from J, the junction contained 5 bases not matched to a gene. CDR1 and CDR2 (germline): MDHEN, SYDVKM. CDR3 length: 14 amino acids. CDR3 amino acids: CASSLTGGKDEQFF. CDR3 nucleotides: TGTGCCAGCAGTTTAACAGGGGGTAAAGATGAGCAGTTCTTC.